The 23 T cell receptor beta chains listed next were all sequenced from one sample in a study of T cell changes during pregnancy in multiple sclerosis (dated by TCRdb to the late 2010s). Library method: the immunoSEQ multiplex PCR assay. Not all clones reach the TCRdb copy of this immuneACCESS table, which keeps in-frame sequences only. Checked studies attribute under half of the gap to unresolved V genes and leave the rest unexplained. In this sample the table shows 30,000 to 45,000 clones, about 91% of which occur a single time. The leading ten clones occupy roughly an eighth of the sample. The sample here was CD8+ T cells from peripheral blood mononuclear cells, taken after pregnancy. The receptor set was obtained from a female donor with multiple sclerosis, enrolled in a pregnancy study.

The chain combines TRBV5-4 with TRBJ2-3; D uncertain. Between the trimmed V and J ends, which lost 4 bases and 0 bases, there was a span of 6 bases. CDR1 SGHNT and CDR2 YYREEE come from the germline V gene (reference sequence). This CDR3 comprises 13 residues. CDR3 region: CASSLSSTDTQYF. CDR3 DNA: TGTGCCAGCAGCCTGAGTAGCACAGATACGCAGTATTTT.

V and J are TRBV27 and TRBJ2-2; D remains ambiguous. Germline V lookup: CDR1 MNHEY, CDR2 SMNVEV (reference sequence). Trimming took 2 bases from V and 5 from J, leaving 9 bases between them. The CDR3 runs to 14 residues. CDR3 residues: CASSLGQVTGELFF. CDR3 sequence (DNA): TGTGCCAGCAGTTTAGGTCAGGTGACCGGGGAGCTGTTTTTT.

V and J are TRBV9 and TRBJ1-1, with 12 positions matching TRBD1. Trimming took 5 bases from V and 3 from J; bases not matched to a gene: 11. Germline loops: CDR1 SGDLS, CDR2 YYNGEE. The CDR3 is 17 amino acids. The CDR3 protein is CASSDSTGQGAHTEAFF. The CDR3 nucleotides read TGTGCCAGCAGTGATTCTACGGGACAGGGGGCCCACACTGAAGCTTTCTTT.

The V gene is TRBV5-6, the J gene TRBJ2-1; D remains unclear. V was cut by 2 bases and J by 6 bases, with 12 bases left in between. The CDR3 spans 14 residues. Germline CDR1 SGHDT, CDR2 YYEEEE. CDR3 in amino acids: CASSLDSPSNEQFF. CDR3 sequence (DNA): TGTGCCAGCAGCTTAGACTCCCCCTCCAATGAGCAGTTCTTC.

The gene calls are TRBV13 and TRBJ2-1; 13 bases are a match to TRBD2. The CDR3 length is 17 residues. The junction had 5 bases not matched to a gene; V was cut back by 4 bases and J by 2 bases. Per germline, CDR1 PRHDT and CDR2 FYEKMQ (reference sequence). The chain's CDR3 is CASSSIGTSGTYNEQFF. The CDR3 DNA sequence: TGTGCCAGCAGCTCCATCGGGACTAGCGGGACCTACAATGAGCAGTTCTTC.

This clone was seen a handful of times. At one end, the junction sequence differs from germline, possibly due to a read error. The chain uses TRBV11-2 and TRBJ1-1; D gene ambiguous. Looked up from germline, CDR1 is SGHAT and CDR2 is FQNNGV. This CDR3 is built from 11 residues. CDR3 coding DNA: TGTGCCAGCAGCTTAACCCTGAGGGCCATCTTT. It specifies CASSLTLRAIF.

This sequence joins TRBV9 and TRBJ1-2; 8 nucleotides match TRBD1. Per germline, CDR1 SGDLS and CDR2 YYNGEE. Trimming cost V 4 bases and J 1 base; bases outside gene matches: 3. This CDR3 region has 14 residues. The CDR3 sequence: CASSRQGRNYGYTF. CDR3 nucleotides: TGTGCCAGCAGCCGACAGGGGCGTAACTATGGCTACACCTTC.

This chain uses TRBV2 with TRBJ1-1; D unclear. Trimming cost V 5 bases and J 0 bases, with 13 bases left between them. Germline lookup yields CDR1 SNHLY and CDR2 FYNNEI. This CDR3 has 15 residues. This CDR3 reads CASSFKPSVNTEAFF. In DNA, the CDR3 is TGTGCCAGCAGTTTCAAACCGAGCGTGAACACTGAAGCTTTCTTT. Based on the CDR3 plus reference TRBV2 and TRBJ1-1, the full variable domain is EPEVTQTPSHQVTQMGQEVILRCVPISNHLYFYWYRQILGQKVEFLVSFYNNEISEKSEIFDDQFSVERPDGSNFTLKIRSTKLEDSAMYFCASSFKPSVNTEAFFGQGTRLTVV.

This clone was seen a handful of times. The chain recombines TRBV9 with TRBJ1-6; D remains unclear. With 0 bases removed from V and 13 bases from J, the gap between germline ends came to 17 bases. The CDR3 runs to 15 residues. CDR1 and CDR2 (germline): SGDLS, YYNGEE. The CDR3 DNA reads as TGTGCCAGCAGCGTAGAGTGGAGGCCATCAGAGCCCCTCCACTTT. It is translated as CASSVEWRPSEPLHF.

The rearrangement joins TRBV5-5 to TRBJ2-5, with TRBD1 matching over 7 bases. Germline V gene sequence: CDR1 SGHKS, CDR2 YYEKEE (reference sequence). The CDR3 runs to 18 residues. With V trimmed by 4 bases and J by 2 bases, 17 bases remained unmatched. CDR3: CASSTELTGTVFQETQYF. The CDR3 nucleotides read TGTGCCAGCAGCACAGAATTAACCGGGACAGTTTTTCAAGAGACCCAGTACTTC. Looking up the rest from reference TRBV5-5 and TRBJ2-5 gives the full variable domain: DAGVTQSPTHLIKTRGQQVTLRCSPISGHKSVSWYQQVLGQGPQFIFQYYEKEERGRGNFPDRFSARQFPNYSSELNVNALLLGDSALYLCASSTELTGTVFQETQYFGPGTRLLVL.

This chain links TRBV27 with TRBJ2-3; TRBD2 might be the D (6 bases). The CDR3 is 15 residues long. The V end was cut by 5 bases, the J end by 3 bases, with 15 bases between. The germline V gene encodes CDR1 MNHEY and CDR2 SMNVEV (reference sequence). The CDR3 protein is CASSPMRGETDTQYF. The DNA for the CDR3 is TGTGCCAGCAGTCCCATGCGCGGGGAAACAGATACGCAGTATTTT.

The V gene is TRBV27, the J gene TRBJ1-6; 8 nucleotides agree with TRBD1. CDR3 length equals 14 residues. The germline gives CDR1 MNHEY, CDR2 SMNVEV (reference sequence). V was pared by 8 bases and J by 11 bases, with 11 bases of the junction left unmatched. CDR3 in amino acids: CASRPGQGQAPLHF. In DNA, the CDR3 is TGTGCCAGCCGACCTGGACAGGGTCAAGCACCCCTCCACTTT.

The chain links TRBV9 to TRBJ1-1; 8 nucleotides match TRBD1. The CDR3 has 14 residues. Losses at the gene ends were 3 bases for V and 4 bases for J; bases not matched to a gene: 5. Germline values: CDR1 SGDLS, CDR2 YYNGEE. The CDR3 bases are TGTGCCAGCAGCGCAACCACAGGGGGCACTGAAGCTTTCTTT. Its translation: CASSATTGGTEAFF.

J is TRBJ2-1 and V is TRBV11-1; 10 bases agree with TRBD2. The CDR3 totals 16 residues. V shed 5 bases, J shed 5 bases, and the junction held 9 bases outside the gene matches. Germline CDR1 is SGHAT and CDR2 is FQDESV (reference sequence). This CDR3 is CASSAFLAGVHNEQFF. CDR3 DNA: TGTGCCAGCAGCGCCTTCCTAGCGGGAGTGCACAATGAGCAGTTCTTC.

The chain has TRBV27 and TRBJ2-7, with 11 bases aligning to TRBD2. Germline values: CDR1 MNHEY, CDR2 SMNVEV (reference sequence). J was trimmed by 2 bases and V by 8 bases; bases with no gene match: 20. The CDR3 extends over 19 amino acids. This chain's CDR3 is CASRTRAAFPTSGAYEQYF. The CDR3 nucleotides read TGTGCCAGCCGAACCCGGGCGGCTTTCCCGACTAGCGGGGCCTACGAGCAGTACTTC.

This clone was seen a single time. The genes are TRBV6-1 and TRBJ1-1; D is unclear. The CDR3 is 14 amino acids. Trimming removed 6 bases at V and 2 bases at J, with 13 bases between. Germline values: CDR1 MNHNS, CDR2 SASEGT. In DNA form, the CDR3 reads TGTGCCAGCAGCGCTACGCCTATTAACACTGAAGCTTTCTTT. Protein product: CASSATPINTEAFF.

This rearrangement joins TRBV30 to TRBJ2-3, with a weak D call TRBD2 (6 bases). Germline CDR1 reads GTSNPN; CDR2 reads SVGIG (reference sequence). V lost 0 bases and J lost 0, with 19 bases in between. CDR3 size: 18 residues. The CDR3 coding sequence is TGTGCCTGGAGTGTGCGCGGGGCCATGACACGAAGCACAGATACGCAGTATTTT. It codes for CAWSVRGAMTRSTDTQYF.

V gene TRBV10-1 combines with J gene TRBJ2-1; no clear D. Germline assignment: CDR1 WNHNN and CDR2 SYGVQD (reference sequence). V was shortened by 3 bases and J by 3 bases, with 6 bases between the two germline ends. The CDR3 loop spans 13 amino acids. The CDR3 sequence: CASSDSVYNEQFF. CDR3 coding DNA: TGCGCCAGCAGTGATTCAGTCTACAATGAGCAGTTCTTC.

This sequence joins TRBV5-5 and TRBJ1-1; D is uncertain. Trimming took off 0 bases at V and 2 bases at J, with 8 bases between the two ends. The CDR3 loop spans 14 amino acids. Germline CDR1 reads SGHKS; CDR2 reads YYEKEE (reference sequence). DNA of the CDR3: TGTGCCAGCAGCTTGGCCTTGGGCAACACTGAAGCTTTCTTT. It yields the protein CASSLALGNTEAFF.

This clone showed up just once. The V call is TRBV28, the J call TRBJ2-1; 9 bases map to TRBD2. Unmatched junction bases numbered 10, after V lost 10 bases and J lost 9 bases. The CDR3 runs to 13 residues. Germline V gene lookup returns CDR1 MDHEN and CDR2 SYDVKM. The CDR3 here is CATWRAGGGEQFF. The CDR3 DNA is TGTGCCACGTGGCGAGCGGGAGGAGGTGAGCAGTTCTTC.

The DNA of the CDR3 is TGTGCCAGCAGCCGTACAGGGACCGAGCAGTACTTC. It codes for CASSRTGTEQYF. This chain connects TRBV5-6 to TRBJ2-7; weak D call: TRBD1 (6 bases). The CDR3 extends over 12 amino acids. The germline V gene has CDR1 SGHDT and CDR2 YYEEEE. V lost 4 bases and J 6 bases, leaving 11 bases between the germline ends.

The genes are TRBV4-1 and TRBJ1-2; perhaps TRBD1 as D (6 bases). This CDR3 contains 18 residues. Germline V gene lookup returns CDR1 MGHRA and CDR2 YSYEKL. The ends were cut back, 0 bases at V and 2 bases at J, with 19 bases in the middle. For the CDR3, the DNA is TGCGCCAGCAGCCAAGATACTACCACTGGGGGCAGAAACTATGGCTACACCTTC. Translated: CASSQDTTTGGRNYGYTF.

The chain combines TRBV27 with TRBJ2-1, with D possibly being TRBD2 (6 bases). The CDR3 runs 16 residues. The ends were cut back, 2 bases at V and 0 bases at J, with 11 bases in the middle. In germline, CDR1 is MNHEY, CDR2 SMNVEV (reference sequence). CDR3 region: CASSLGGLSSYNEQFF. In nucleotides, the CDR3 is TGTGCCAGCAGTTTAGGAGGGCTAAGCTCCTACAATGAGCAGTTCTTC.